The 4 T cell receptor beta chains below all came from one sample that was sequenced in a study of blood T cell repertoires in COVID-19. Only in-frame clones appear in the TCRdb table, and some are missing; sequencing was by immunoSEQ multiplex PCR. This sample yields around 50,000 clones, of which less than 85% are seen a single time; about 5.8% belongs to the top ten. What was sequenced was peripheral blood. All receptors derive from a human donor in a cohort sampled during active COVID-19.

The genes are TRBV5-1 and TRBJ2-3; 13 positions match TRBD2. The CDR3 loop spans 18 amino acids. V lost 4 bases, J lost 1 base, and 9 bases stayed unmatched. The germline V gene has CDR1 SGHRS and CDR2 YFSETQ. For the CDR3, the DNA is TGCGCCAGCAGCACCGGGACTAGCGGGGTCGGAGGCACAGATACGCAGTATTTT. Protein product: CASSTGTSGVGGTDTQYF.

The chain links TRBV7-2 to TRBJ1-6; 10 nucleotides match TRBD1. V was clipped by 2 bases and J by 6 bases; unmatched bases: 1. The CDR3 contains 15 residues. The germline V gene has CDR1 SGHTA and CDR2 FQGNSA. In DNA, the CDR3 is TGTGCCAGCAGCTTAAGGACAGGGGGTAATTCACCCCTCCACTTT. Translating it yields CASSLRTGGNSPLHF.

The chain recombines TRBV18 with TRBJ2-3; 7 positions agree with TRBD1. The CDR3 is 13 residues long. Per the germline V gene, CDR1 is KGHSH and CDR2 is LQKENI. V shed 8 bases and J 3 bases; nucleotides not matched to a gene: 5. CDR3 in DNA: TGTGCCAGCACAGAACAGGGGACAGATACGCAGTATTTT. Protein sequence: CASTEQGTDTQYF. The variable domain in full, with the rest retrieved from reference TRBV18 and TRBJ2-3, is NAGVMQNPRHLVRRRGQEARLRCSPMKGHSHVYWYRQLPEEGLKFMVYLQKENIIDESGMPKERFSAEFPKEGPSILRIQQVVRGDSAAYFCASTEQGTDTQYFGPGTRLTVL.

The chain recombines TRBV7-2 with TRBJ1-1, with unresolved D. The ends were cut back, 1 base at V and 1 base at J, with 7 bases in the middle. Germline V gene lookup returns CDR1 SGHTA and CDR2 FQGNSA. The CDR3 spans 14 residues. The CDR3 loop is CASSLGRGNTEAFF. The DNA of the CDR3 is TGTGCCAGCAGCTTAGGACGGGGGAACACTGAAGCTTTCTTT. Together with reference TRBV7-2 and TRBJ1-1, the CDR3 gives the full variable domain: GAGVSQSPSNKVTEKGKDVELRCDPISGHTALYWYRQSLGQGLEFLIYFQGNSAPDKSGLPSDRFSAERTGGSVSTLTIQRTQQEDSAVYLCASSLGRGNTEAFFGQGTRLTVV.